This TCR beta chain comes out of a study of T cells in Graves' hyperthyroidism and ophthalmopathy. Orbital computed tomography and thyroid ultrasound, together with serum TRAb and thyroxine and clinical symptoms, were used for diagnoses. There are 14 residues in the CDR3. The ends were cut back, 4 bases at V and 3 bases at J, with 12 bases in the middle. The germline gives CDR1 LGHDT, CDR2 YNNKEL (reference sequence). Amplified TCR beta CDR3 regions came from RNA transcripts. First-round RT-PCR with HTBI primers amplified the TCR CDR3 region. MiXCR was run by TCRdb on the multiplex PCR reads, yielding one entry per CDR3 protein. The top ten clones hold about 5.8% of a sample with roughly 580,000 distinct CDR3 sequences, roughly 14% of them seen once. This clonotype was found many times.

This clonotype originated in a woman in her twenties or thirties with Graves' hyperthyroidism that later progressed to Graves' ophthalmopathy. The source material was blood. The chain carries TRBV3-1 and TRBJ1-1; D call uncertain. The CDR3 reads CASSPVDSDTEAFF. The CDR3 region has the DNA TGTGCCAGCAGCCCCGTTGACTCGGACACTGAAGCTTTCTTT. Using reference TRBV3-1 and TRBJ1-1 for the parts outside the CDR3, the full variable domain is DTAVSQTPKYLVTQMGNDKSIKCEQNLGHDTMYWYKQDSKKFLKIMFSYNNKELIINETVPNRFSPKSPDKAHLNLHINSLELGDSAVYFCASSPVDSDTEAFFGQGTRLTVV.